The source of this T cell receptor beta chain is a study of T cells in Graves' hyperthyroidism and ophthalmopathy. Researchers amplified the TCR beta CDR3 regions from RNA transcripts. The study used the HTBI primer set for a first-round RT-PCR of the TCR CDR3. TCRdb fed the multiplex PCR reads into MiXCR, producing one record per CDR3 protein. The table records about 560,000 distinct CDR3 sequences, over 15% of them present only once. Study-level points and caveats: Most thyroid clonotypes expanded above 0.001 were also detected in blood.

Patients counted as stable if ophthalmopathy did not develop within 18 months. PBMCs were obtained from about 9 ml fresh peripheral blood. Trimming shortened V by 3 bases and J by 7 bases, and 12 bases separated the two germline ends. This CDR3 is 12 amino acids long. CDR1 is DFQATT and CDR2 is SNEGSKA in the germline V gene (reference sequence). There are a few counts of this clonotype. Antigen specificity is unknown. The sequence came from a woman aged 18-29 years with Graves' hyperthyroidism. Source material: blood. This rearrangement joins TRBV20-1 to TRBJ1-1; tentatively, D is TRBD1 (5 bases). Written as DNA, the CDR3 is TGCAGTGCTAGTGGGGCTCCGAATGAAGCTTTCTTT. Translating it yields CSASGAPNEAFF.